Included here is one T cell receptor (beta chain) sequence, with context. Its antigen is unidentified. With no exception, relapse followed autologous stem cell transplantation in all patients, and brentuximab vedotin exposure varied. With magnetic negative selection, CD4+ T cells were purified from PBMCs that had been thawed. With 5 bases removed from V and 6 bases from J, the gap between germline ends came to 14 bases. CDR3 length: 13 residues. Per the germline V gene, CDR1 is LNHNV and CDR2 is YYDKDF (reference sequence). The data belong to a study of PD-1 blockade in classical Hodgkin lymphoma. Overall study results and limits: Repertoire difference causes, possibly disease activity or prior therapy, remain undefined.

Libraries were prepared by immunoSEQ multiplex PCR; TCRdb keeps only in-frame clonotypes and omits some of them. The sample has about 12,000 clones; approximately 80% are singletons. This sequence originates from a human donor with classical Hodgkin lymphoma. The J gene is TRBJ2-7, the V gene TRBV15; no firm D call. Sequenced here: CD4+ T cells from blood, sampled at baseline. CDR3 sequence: CATSPPDPVEQYF. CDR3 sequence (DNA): TGTGCCACCAGCCCACCTGACCCGGTCGAGCAGTACTTC.